This entry lists 27 T cell receptor beta chains sequenced from one sample in a study of blood T cell repertoires in COVID-19. The repertoire was sequenced with immunoSEQ multiplex PCR; TCRdb's copy has only in-frame clones and lacks some. This table has over 110,000 clones, about 70% appearing once. The specimen was peripheral blood. The receptors here all came from a man older than 75 with acute or convalescent COVID-19.

CDR3 in amino acids: CASSPDSTYNEQFF. The CDR3 DNA reads TGTGCCAGCAGCCCAGACAGTACCTACAATGAGCAGTTCTTC. This sequence joins TRBV11-2 and TRBJ2-1; TRBD1 is a possible D gene (5 bases). From germline, CDR1 is SGHAT and CDR2 FQNNGV. Trimming cost V 5 bases and J 2 bases, with 10 bases left between them. The CDR3 length is 14 residues.

The V and J genes are TRBV15 and TRBJ2-7; D unresolved. The CDR3 totals 14 residues. CDR1 is LNHNV, CDR2 YYDKDF, per germline (reference sequence). Trimming stripped 0 bases from V and 3 bases from J, with 9 bases between. The CDR3 coding sequence is TGTGCCACCAGCAGAGATCTCGGTAGCTACGAGCAGTACTTC. Translating it yields CATSRDLGSYEQYF.

The V gene is TRBV4-3, the J gene TRBJ1-1; 7 bases align to TRBD1. Per germline, CDR1 LGHNA and CDR2 YSLEER. The length of the CDR3 is 17 residues. Trimming took 1 base from V and 4 from J; bases not matched to a gene: 12. This CDR3 is CASSQGDSGAPGTEAFF. DNA of the CDR3: TGCGCCAGCAGCCAAGGGGACAGTGGGGCCCCGGGCACTGAAGCTTTCTTT.

The chain carries TRBV2 and TRBJ1-2; TRBD1 matches 8 bases. This CDR3 is built from 12 residues. The germline V gene encodes CDR1 SNHLY and CDR2 FYNNEI. Trimming cost V 8 bases and J 6 bases; bases outside gene matches: 5. DNA for the CDR3: TGTGCCAGCGCGGACAGGGCTAATGGCTACACCTTC. Translated: CASADRANGYTF.

The chain carries TRBV6-5 and TRBJ1-4, with 10 bases identical to TRBD1. V was pared by 8 bases and J by 7 bases, with 4 bases of the junction left unmatched. Germline-derived CDR1 and CDR2 are MNHEY and SVGAGI. The CDR3 spans 13 residues. The CDR3 region is CASQRDRGEKLFF. Written as DNA, the CDR3 is TGTGCCAGCCAACGGGACAGGGGTGAAAAACTGTTTTTT.

The table lists this clone with a count of one. This chain uses TRBV28 with TRBJ1-2; 7 bases fit TRBD1. The ends lost 5 bases at V and 4 bases at J; junction bases unmatched: 10. CDR1 and CDR2 (germline): MDHEN, SYDVKM. The CDR3 length is 15 residues. This chain's CDR3 is CASSPPGQFFYGYTF. The DNA of the CDR3 is TGTGCCAGCAGTCCACCGGGACAGTTCTTCTATGGCTACACCTTC.

The chain is built from TRBV29-1 and TRBJ2-2, with TRBD1 identical over 9 bases. The germline CDR1 and CDR2 sequences are SQVTM and ANQGSEA. This CDR3 spans 17 amino acids. Germline trimming cut 7 bases from V and 4 bases from J; bases unmatched to any gene: 16. The chain's CDR3 is CSARQATGGAGTGELFF. CDR3 DNA: TGCAGCGCCCGGCAGGCCACAGGGGGCGCGGGCACCGGGGAGCTGTTTTTT.

The chain couples TRBV6-2 or TRBV6-3 to TRBJ2-1, with D tentatively TRBD2 (7 bases). The CDR3 loop spans 18 amino acids. Trimming shortened V by 2 bases and J by 4 bases, and 21 bases separated the two germline ends. The germline gives CDR1 MNHEY, CDR2 SVGEGT. The CDR3 DNA sequence: TGTGCCAGCAGTTACGATAGGACTGGCGGGGGCCGATACAATGAGCAGTTCTTC. This translates into CASSYDRTGGGRYNEQFF.

J is TRBJ2-2 and V is TRBV7-2; TRBD2 aligns across 14 bases. Trimming removed 6 bases from V and 0 bases from J; junction bases left unmatched: 9. Germline V gene lookup returns CDR1 SGHTA and CDR2 FQGNSA. The CDR3 is 19 residues long. This CDR3 reads CASSIVPGLAGANTGELFF. CDR3 coding DNA: TGTGCCAGCAGTATTGTCCCGGGACTAGCGGGGGCGAACACCGGGGAGCTGTTTTTT.

The V call is TRBV5-1, the J call TRBJ1-1; weak D call: TRBD1 (5 bases). Deletions cut 3 bases from V and 1 base from J, with 16 bases between. CDR1 SGHRS and CDR2 YFSETQ come from the germline V gene. There are 16 residues in the CDR3. In DNA form, the CDR3 reads TGCGCCAGCAGCTGGGGTGGGCAGGGCAGGAACACTGAAGCTTTCTTT. Its protein is CASSWGGQGRNTEAFF. Together with reference TRBV5-1 and TRBJ1-1, the CDR3 gives the full variable domain: KAGVTQTPRYLIKTRGQQVTLSCSPISGHRSVSWYQQTPGQGLQFLFEYFSETQRNKGNFPGRFSGRQFSNSRSEMNVSTLELGDSALYLCASSWGGQGRNTEAFFGQGTRLTVV.

The CDR3 region has the DNA TGTGCCACCAGCAGGGGGCTAACAGCCTACGAGCAGTACTTC. Its protein product is CATSRGLTAYEQYF. The chain combines TRBV15 with TRBJ2-7, with D possibly TRBD1 on 5 matching bases. CDR1 and CDR2 from the germline V gene are LNHNV and YYDKDF (reference sequence). The CDR3 runs 14 residues. Trimming cost V 3 bases and J 2 bases, with 11 bases left between them.

V is TRBV28 and J is TRBJ1-1; D possibly corresponds to TRBD1 (5 bases). The CDR3 is 18 residues long. The V end lost 5 bases, the J end lost 7 bases, and 29 bases lay between the germline ends. Per germline, CDR1 MDHEN and CDR2 SYDVKM. CDR3 DNA: TGTGCCAGCAGTCCGAAGAGGCTTTACCTTCCCTACGGGGGTGAAGCTTTCTTT. This codes for CASSPKRLYLPYGGEAFF.

This chain uses TRBV7-2 with TRBJ2-5; tentatively, D is TRBD2 (7 bases). This CDR3 has 14 amino acids. Germline V gene sequence: CDR1 SGHTA, CDR2 FQGNSA. The germline V and J ends were trimmed by 4 bases and 7 bases, with 16 bases remaining between them. CDR3 coding DNA: TGTGCCAGCAGCTCCTCGGGGGGCTTAGTGACCCAGTACTTC. Its translation: CASSSSGGLVTQYF.

This clone was seen just once. The chain uses TRBV18 and TRBJ1-1; 7 nucleotides agree with TRBD1. Germline values: CDR1 KGHSH, CDR2 LQKENI. The length of the CDR3 is 13 residues. J was trimmed by 4 bases and V by 4 bases; bases with no gene match: 3. The CDR3 DNA reads as TGTGCCAGCTCACAGGGGGCGATCACTGAAGCTTTCTTT. Translated: CASSQGAITEAFF. The whole variable domain, remainder taken from reference TRBV18 and TRBJ1-1, is NAGVMQNPRHLVRRRGQEARLRCSPMKGHSHVYWYRQLPEEGLKFMVYLQKENIIDESGMPKERFSAEFPKEGPSILRIQQVVRGDSAAYFCASSQGAITEAFFGQGTRLTVV.

The genes are TRBV5-1 and TRBJ2-5; D remains ambiguous. There are 13 residues in the CDR3. V was clipped by 1 base and J by 5 bases, with 9 bases between them. Per germline, CDR1 SGHRS and CDR2 YFSETQ. CDR3 protein: CASSLSPGETQYF. The CDR3 DNA follows: TGCGCCAGCAGCTTGTCCCCGGGTGAGACCCAGTACTTC.

In its sample, this clone was seen many times. This chain joins TRBV13 and TRBJ2-7; 7 bases are a match to TRBD1. Germline V gives CDR1 PRHDT, CDR2 FYEKMQ (reference sequence). V lost 5 bases to trimming and J lost 2 bases; unmatched junction nucleotides: 6. The CDR3 runs 14 residues. Here the CDR3 DNA reads TGTGCCAGCAGCATAAGACAGGGCGCCTACGAGCAGTACTTC. It codes for CASSIRQGAYEQYF.

This clone was observed a single time. The chain employs TRBV5-4 and TRBJ2-1; D might be TRBD2 (7 bases). Trimming pared 1 base from V and 3 bases from J, leaving 14 bases between. Germline values: CDR1 SGHNT, CDR2 YYREEE (reference sequence). The CDR3 extends over 16 amino acids. The CDR3 reads CASSLKEGGDYNEQFF. The CDR3 DNA follows: TGTGCCAGCAGCTTGAAGGAGGGGGGGGACTACAATGAGCAGTTCTTC.

This clone has just one count. This chain connects TRBV5-4 to TRBJ2-5, with a weak D call TRBD1 (6 bases). Trimming shortened V by 5 bases and J by 4 bases, and 15 bases separated the two germline ends. This CDR3 has 14 amino acids. Germline CDR1 is SGHNT and CDR2 is YYREEE (reference sequence). Written as DNA, the CDR3 is TGTGCCAGCAGTCGAGCGACAGGTCGAGAGACCCAGTACTTC. This encodes CASSRATGRETQYF.

This chain uses TRBV6-6 with TRBJ2-5; TRBD1 aligns across 10 bases. From germline, CDR1 is MNHNY and CDR2 SVGAGI (reference sequence). With V trimmed by 6 bases and J by 1 base, 5 bases remained unmatched. This CDR3 has 15 residues. In DNA, the CDR3 is TGTGCCAGCAGCGACCGGGACAGGGGCCAAGAGACCCAGTACTTC. Its translation is CASSDRDRGQETQYF.

In this sample, this clone turned up a few times. The chain combines TRBV10-3 with TRBJ1-5; tentative D call: TRBD1 (5 bases). Between the trimmed V and J ends, which lost 2 bases and 2 bases, there was a span of 13 bases. CDR1 and CDR2 (germline): ENHRY, SYGVKD. The CDR3 contains 16 residues. This chain's CDR3 is CAISEGTPGGNQPQHF. The CDR3 DNA follows: TGTGCCATCAGTGAGGGGACTCCCGGCGGCAATCAGCCCCAGCATTTT.

This clone was seen once. This rearrangement joins TRBV18 to TRBJ1-1; possible D gene TRBD1, 5 bases. This CDR3 is 16 amino acids long. The V gene lost 0 bases and the J gene lost 0 bases, with 11 bases spanning the gap. CDR1 is KGHSH and CDR2 is LQKENI in the germline V gene. The CDR3, as DNA: TGTGCCAGCTCACCACCGCTGGGGCCACTGAACACTGAAGCTTTCTTT. Protein product: CASSPPLGPLNTEAFF.

V and J are TRBV18 and TRBJ2-7, with TRBD1 identical over 9 bases. This CDR3 region has 13 residues. From germline, CDR1 is KGHSH and CDR2 LQKENI. V shed 5 bases and J 3 bases; nucleotides not matched to a gene: 2. The CDR3 reads CASSSGQGYEQYF. The CDR3 region has the DNA TGTGCCAGCTCATCGGGACAGGGCTACGAGCAGTACTTC. The full variable domain, rest sourced from reference TRBV18 and TRBJ2-7, is NAGVMQNPRHLVRRRGQEARLRCSPMKGHSHVYWYRQLPEEGLKFMVYLQKENIIDESGMPKERFSAEFPKEGPSILRIQQVVRGDSAAYFCASSSGQGYEQYFGPGTRLTVT.

This clone was observed a few times. The chain combines TRBV11-2 with TRBJ1-6, with TRBD1 identical over 7 bases. The trim removed 5 bases at V and 6 bases at J, leaving 4 bases unmatched. The CDR3 length is 14 residues. Germline lookup yields CDR1 SGHAT and CDR2 FQNNGV. In DNA form, the CDR3 reads TGTGCCAGCAGCCCCGGGACAGTTAATTCACCCCTCCACTTT. Translating gives CASSPGTVNSPLHF. The whole variable domain, remainder taken from reference TRBV11-2 and TRBJ1-6, is EAGVAQSPRYKIIEKRQSVAFWCNPISGHATLYWYQQILGQGPKLLIQFQNNGVVDDSQLPKDRFSAERLKGVDSTLKIQPAKLEDSAVYLCASSPGTVNSPLHFGNGTRLTVT.

The V gene is TRBV25-1, the J gene TRBJ1-3; D is uncertain. The germline gives CDR1 MGHDK, CDR2 SYGVNS. Between the trimmed V and J ends, which lost 2 bases and 4 bases, there was a span of 6 bases. CDR3 length equals 13 residues. The DNA of the CDR3 is TGTGCCAGCAGTGAACCCGGGGGAAACACCATATATTTT. It translates to CASSEPGGNTIYF. Full variable domain (missing parts from reference TRBV25-1 and TRBJ1-3): EADIYQTPRYLVIGTGKKITLECSQTMGHDKMYWYQQDPGMELHLIHYSYGVNSTEKGDLSSESTVSRIRTEHFPLTLESARPSHTSQYLCASSEPGGNTIYFGEGSWLTVV.

The CDR3 nucleotides are TGTGCCAGCAGCTTCGGACAGCAGAATGAAAAACTGTTTTTT. Protein sequence: CASSFGQQNEKLFF. The chain has TRBV5-6 and TRBJ1-4, with D possibly matching TRBD1 (6 bases). The CDR3 runs 14 residues. V lost 2 bases and J lost 5, with 10 bases in between. Per the germline V gene, CDR1 is SGHDT and CDR2 is YYEEEE.

This clone was counted between two and nine times. The V call is TRBV5-1, the J call TRBJ1-3; D uncertain. The V end lost 4 bases, the J end lost 0 bases, and 17 bases lay between the germline ends. Germline CDR1 SGHRS, CDR2 YFSETQ. The CDR3 spans 17 residues. CDR3: CASSLQAGRGSGNTIYF. The CDR3 DNA reads TGCGCCAGCAGCCTTCAAGCGGGTCGAGGCTCTGGAAACACCATATATTTT.

This clone has only a few counts. This rearrangement joins TRBV19 to TRBJ1-2; 8 bases map to TRBD1. The germline V gene encodes CDR1 LNHDA and CDR2 SQIVND (reference sequence). V was clipped by 4 bases and J by 4 bases; unmatched bases: 2. The CDR3 consists of 13 residues. The CDR3 reads CASSSTGGYGYTF. As DNA, the CDR3 is TGTGCCAGTAGTAGTACAGGGGGCTATGGCTACACCTTC.